This TCR beta chain is from a study of breast tumors, draining lymph nodes, adjacent tissues. V dropped 7 bases and J dropped 7; count of bases not matched to a gene: 9. CDR3 size: 15 residues. MiXCR, run by TCRdb on the multiplex PCR reads, gives a single entry per CDR3 protein. The table lists about 20,000 distinct CDR3 sequences, 50% of them singletons. Sequencing was done on a sample of breast tumor tissue. V and J are TRBV12-3 or TRBV12-4 and TRBJ2-7; TRBD2 aligns across 14 bases. The sequence was collected from a female donor with breast cancer. Some clones in this sample may be carry-over from other donors' samples. CDR3 coding DNA: TGTGCCAGCACCCCCGGACTAGCGGGAGGTAGGGAGCAGTACTTC. This sequence encodes CASTPGLAGGREQYF.